Below are 17 T cell receptor beta chains sequenced from a single sample in a study of T cells after yellow fever vaccination. TCRdb re-called the 5' RACE reads with MiXCR, one entry per CDR3 protein. In the table there are over 130,000 distinct CDR3 sequences, about 8% of which are singletons. The sequenced sample was CD4+ T cells sorted from PBMCs, obtained 5 days after the yellow fever booster vaccination. Receptors were obtained from a man aged 30 to 45 who received the YFV17D yellow fever vaccine.

This clonotype was counted many times. The J gene is TRBJ2-1, the V gene TRBV7-2; 8 nucleotides match TRBD2. The germline CDR1 and CDR2 sequences are SGHTA and FQGNSA. The CDR3 sequence is 15 residues long. V trimming: 5 bases; J trimming: 9 bases; junction bases outside the gene matches: 12. The CDR3 loop is CASSPPGLVGVEQFF. The DNA for the CDR3 is TGTGCCAGCAGCCCCCCGGGACTAGTCGGAGTTGAGCAGTTCTTC.

Notes on this clonotype: A much larger clonotype is one base distant, so this may be a read error. This sequence joins TRBV18 and TRBJ2-2, with D perhaps TRBD1 (5 bases). CDR3 length: 15 residues. The germline V gene has CDR1 KGHSH and CDR2 LQKENI. Trimming pared 5 bases from V and 0 bases from J, leaving 10 bases between. The CDR3 region has the DNA TGTGCCAGCTCATGGGAACAGGCGAACACCGGGGAGCTGTTTTTT. It encodes CASSWEQANTGELFF.

This clonotype was found many times. This chain joins TRBV24-1 and TRBJ2-2; tentatively, D is TRBD1 (5 bases). Germline V CDR1 and CDR2: KGHDR, SFDVKD. Trimming cost V 3 bases and J 1 base, with 8 bases left between them. The CDR3 loop spans 15 amino acids. The CDR3 nucleotides are TGTGCCACCAGTGATCCACAGGTGAACACCGGGGAGCTGTTTTTT. It is translated as CATSDPQVNTGELFF.

This clonotype was picked up many times. J is TRBJ2-1 and V is TRBV5-1; D could derive from TRBD1 or TRBD2 (5 bases each). There are 14 residues in the CDR3. The V gene lost 0 bases and the J gene lost 8 bases, with 12 bases spanning the gap. Germline V CDR1 and CDR2: SGHRS, YFSETQ. This CDR3 reads CASSLDPGLDEQFF. In DNA form, the CDR3 reads TGCGCCAGCAGCTTGGACCCGGGGCTGGATGAGCAGTTCTTC.

This clonotype was seen a handful of times. The CDR3 protein is CASTPTRGSETQYF. Written as DNA, the CDR3 is TGTGCCAGCACCCCGACCCGCGGGAGTGAGACCCAGTACTTC. The chain uses TRBV7-2 and TRBJ2-5; 7 bases map to TRBD2. The CDR3 is made up of 14 amino acids. V was pared by 7 bases and J by 5 bases, with 10 bases of the junction left unmatched. CDR1 is SGHTA and CDR2 is FQGNSA in the germline V gene.

The sample holds many counts of this clonotype. V usage is TRBV2 and J usage is TRBJ2-1; maybe TRBD2 (5 bases). CDR1 is SNHLY and CDR2 is FYNNEI in the germline V gene. V was pared by 4 bases and J by 4 bases, with 11 bases between. CDR3 size: 14 residues. The DNA of the CDR3 is TGTGCCAGCAGTGGCCTAGCAGTTTACAATGAGCAGTTCTTC. Protein: CASSGLAVYNEQFF.

This clonotype was seen at least ten times. This sequence joins TRBV29-1 and TRBJ1-5; D uncertain. Germline loops: CDR1 SQVTM, CDR2 ANQGSEA. The CDR3 sequence is 12 residues long. Trimming stripped 6 bases from V and 12 bases from J, with 18 bases between. The CDR3 spells CSVVRTDNRQHF. The CDR3 nucleotides are TGCAGCGTCGTGAGGACCGACAATCGCCAGCATTTT.

A few counts support this clonotype. The chain is built from TRBV6-1 and TRBJ2-5; 9 positions agree with TRBD2. Per germline, CDR1 MNHNS and CDR2 SASEGT. V shed 8 bases, J shed 4 bases, and the junction held 8 bases outside the gene matches. The CDR3 extends over 14 amino acids. For the CDR3, the DNA is TGTGCCAGCCTAAAAGCGGGAGGAGGAGAGACCCAGTACTTC. It is translated as CASLKAGGGETQYF.

This clonotype was counted at least ten times. The chain has TRBV18 and TRBJ2-5, with 12 bases matching TRBD2. The germline V gene encodes CDR1 KGHSH and CDR2 LQKENI. The CDR3 covers 16 residues. Losses at the gene ends were 3 bases for V and 5 bases for J; bases not matched to a gene: 7. The CDR3 nucleotides are TGTGCCAGCTCACCCAGGACTAGCGGGGTCACGGAGACCCAGTACTTC. This translates into CASSPRTSGVTETQYF.

This clonotype was recorded many times. J is TRBJ2-1 and V is TRBV28; 11 positions match TRBD2. The CDR3 has 17 residues. The ends lost 3 bases at V and 4 bases at J; junction bases unmatched: 8. Germline V gene lookup returns CDR1 MDHEN and CDR2 SYDVKM. As DNA, the CDR3 is TGTGCCAGCAGTTTGATTCTTCCTAGCGGGAGGTACAATGAGCAGTTCTTC. This translates into CASSLILPSGRYNEQFF.

V gene TRBV7-3 combines with J gene TRBJ2-7; either TRBD1 or TRBD2 may supply D (5 bases each). The CDR3 contains 14 residues. Trimming left V 5 bases short and J 3 bases short, with 14 bases between. Germline V gene sequence: CDR1 SGHTA, CDR2 FQGTGA. In DNA form, the CDR3 reads TGTGCCAGCAGCCAGGGACCGCTCATCTACGAGCAGTACTTC. This gives the protein CASSQGPLIYEQYF.

This clonotype was detected many times. This sequence joins TRBV6-5 and TRBJ1-2; 7 bases line up with TRBD1. Germline V gene data show CDR1 as MNHEY and CDR2 as SVGAGI. The CDR3 extends over 15 amino acids. The junction had 12 bases not matched to a gene; V was cut back by 2 bases and J by 9 bases. CDR3 in amino acids: CASSYGQVGARSYTF. CDR3 DNA sequence: TGTGCCAGCAGTTACGGACAGGTCGGCGCCCGGAGCTACACCTTC.

There are many counts of this clonotype. The chain couples TRBV3-1 to TRBJ2-1; unclear D gene. The V gene's germline CDR1 is LGHDT and CDR2 YNNKEL (reference sequence). CDR3 length: 12 residues. Trimming removed 2 bases at V and 6 bases at J, with 5 bases between. The CDR3 bases are TGTGCCAGCAGCCAACGGGCCAATGAGCAGTTCTTC. Encoded protein: CASSQRANEQFF.

This clonotype was found many times. V and J are TRBV5-1 and TRBJ2-1; TRBD2 matches at 11 bases. V lost 1 base and J lost 6; bases outside the gene matches: 3. This CDR3 has 15 residues. Germline CDR1 and CDR2: SGHRS and YFSETQ. In DNA form, the CDR3 reads TGCGCCAGCAGCTTGACTAGCGGGAGTATCAATGAGCAGTTCTTC. Its protein is CASSLTSGSINEQFF.

This clonotype was picked up many times. CDR3: CASSLESSGRVEQFF. CDR3 coding DNA: TGCGCCAGCAGCTTGGAGTCTAGCGGGAGGGTTGAGCAGTTCTTC. The genes are TRBV5-1 and TRBJ2-1; TRBD2 matches at 12 bases. The J segment lost 9 bases and the V segment lost 0 bases, leaving 4 bases of the junction unmatched. The CDR3 loop spans 15 amino acids. The germline V gene encodes CDR1 SGHRS and CDR2 YFSETQ.

Turning to this clonotype: This may arise from a read error, as a much more abundant clone is one base away. J is TRBJ2-7 and V is TRBV20-1, with D possibly matching TRBD2 (5 bases). The length of the CDR3 is 14 residues. Germline V lookup: CDR1 DFQATT, CDR2 SNEGSKA (reference sequence). Between the trimmed V and J ends, which lost 1 base and 3 bases, there was a span of 13 bases. For the CDR3, the DNA is TGCAGTGCTAGAGCTAGCTGGAAACTCTACGAGCAGTACTTC. Protein sequence: CSARASWKLYEQYF.

This clonotype was counted many times. V usage is TRBV7-6 and J usage is TRBJ2-2; either TRBD1 or TRBD2 may fit D (5 bases each). Germline-derived CDR1 and CDR2 are SGHVS and FNYEAQ. The V gene lost 3 bases and the J gene lost 0 bases, with 11 bases spanning the gap. The CDR3 is made up of 16 amino acids. The CDR3 coding sequence is TGTGCCAGCAGCTTCGACGGGGACCCGAACACCGGGGAGCTGTTTTTT. This gives the protein CASSFDGDPNTGELFF.